This TCR beta chain was sequenced during a study of T cell responses to AZD1222 COVID-19 vaccine. Study outcomes and limitations: Seropositive at baseline were only five or six AZD1222 recipients. Clonal diversity was possibly underestimated, and white British individuals and females predominated among donors.

Measured with immunoSEQ multiplex PCR; TCRdb has only the in-frame clones, and not every one. The data hold 45,000 to 55,000 clones, with 70% to 90% observed a single time. This clone was seen a handful of times. As yet, its antigen is unknown. The CDR3 extends over 15 amino acids. With V trimmed by 1 base and J by 4 bases, 3 bases remained unmatched. Germline V gives CDR1 LGHNA, CDR2 YSLEER. The chain carries TRBV4-3 and TRBJ2-2; 7 bases are shared with TRBD2. This TCR came from an adult who received the AZD1222 COVID-19 vaccine. The material was peripheral blood, obtained 28 days after the second AZD1222 dose. The CDR3 region is CASSQVPGGTGELFF. In DNA form, the CDR3 reads TGCGCCAGCAGCCAAGTCCCGGGGGGCACCGGGGAGCTGTTTTTT.